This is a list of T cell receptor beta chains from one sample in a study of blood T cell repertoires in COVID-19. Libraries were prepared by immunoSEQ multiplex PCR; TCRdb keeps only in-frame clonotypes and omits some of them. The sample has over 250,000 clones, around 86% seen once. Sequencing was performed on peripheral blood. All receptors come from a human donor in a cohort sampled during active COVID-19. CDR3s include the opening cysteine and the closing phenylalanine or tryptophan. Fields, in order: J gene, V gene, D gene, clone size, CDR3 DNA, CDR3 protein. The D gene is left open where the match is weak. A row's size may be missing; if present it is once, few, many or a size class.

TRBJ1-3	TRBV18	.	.	TGTGCCAGCTCACCTGCCATGAGTTCCCCTGCATTCTCTGGAAACACCATATATTTT	CASSPAMSSPAFSGNTIYF
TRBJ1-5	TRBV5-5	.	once	TGTGCCAGCAGCTTGGACGCCAGTTATCGTCAGCCCCAGCATTTT	CASSLDASYRQPQHF
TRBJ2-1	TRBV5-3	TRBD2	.	TGTGCCAGAAGCCTCGGGACTAGCGAGGGTGGGGAGCAGTTCTTC	CARSLGTSEGGEQFF
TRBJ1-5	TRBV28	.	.	TGTGCCAGCAGGCAAGGGGTAAATCAGCCCCAGCATTTT	CASRQGVNQPQHF
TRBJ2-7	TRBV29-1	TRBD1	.	TGCAGCGTTGGGGACAGTAAGTACGAGCAGTACTTC	CSVGDSKYEQYF
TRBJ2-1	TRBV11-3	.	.	TGTGCCAGCAGCTTAGGCGGAACCAACAATGAGCAGTTCTTC	CASSLGGTNNEQFF
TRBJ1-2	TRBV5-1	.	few	TGCGCCAGCAGCCCCAGCGGAGGACGCCTGCTAGGGAGCTACACCTTC	CASSPSGGRLLGSYTF
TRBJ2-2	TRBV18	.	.	TGTGCCAGCTCACCAACCGCAGGGTCGGACACCGGGGAGCTGTTTTTT	CASSPTAGSDTGELFF
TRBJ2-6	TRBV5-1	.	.	TGCGCCAGCAGCCAAGACCAGGGGTATGCAGGCTCTGGGGCCAGCGTCCTGACTTTC	CASSQDQGYAGSGASVLTF
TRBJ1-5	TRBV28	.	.	TGTGCCAGCAGTTTTGAAACAGGCGCCCCTCAGCCCCAGCATTTT	CASSFETGAPQPQHF
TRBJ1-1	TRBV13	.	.	TGTGCCAGCAGCTTCGTCCCTCAGGGGAACACTGAAGCTTTCTTT	CASSFVPQGNTEAFF
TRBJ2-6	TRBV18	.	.	TGTGCCAGCTCCGACAGCTCTGGGGCCAACGTCCTGACTTTC	CASSDSSGANVLTF
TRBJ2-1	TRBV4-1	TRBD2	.	TGCGCCAGCAGCCAAACGCCTAGCGGGACCTACAATGAGCAGTTCTTC	CASSQTPSGTYNEQFF
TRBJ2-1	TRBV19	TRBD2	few	TGTGCCAGTAGTATATCCTTTCTGGCGGGAGCTTACAATGAGCAGTTCTTC	CASSISFLAGAYNEQFF
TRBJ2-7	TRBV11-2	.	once	TGTGCCAGCAGCTTAGAGACAGGCAACTACGAGCAGTACTTC	CASSLETGNYEQYF
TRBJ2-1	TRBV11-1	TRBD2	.	TGTGCCAGCAGGTCTACTAGCGGCCGCAATGAGCAGTTCTTC	CASRSTSGRNEQFF
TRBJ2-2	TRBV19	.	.	TGTGCCAGTAGTCCCCTAAGATACAGTTCAGGAGGGGAGCTGTTTTTT	CASSPLRYSSGGELFF
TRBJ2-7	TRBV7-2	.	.	TGTGCCAGCAGCTTAGAGTTCAGCAACATCGGGGGCGAGCAGTACTTC	CASSLEFSNIGGEQYF
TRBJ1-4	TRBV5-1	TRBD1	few	TGCGCCAGCAGTCAGGGGGCCACTAATGAAAAACTGTTTTTT	CASSQGATNEKLFF
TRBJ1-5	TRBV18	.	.	TGTGCCAGCTCACGAGGGGAGGGCGGCCAGCCCCAGCATTTT	CASSRGEGGQPQHF
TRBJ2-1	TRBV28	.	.	TGTGCCAGCAGTTTTGGCAGTTCGCCTTCCTACAATGAGCAGTTCTTC	CASSFGSSPSYNEQFF
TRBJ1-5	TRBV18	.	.	TGTGCCAGCTCACCACCGGGGGGGAGGAGTCAGCCCCAGCATTTT	CASSPPGGRSQPQHF
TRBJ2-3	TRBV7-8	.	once	TGTGCCAGCAGCTCTCTCGGGGGAGATACGCAGTATTTT	CASSSLGGDTQYF
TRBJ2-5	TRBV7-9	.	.	TGTGCCAGCAGCGTTTACGGGGCCCAGTACTTC	CASSVYGAQYF
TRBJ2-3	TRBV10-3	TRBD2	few	TGTGCCATCAGTGGGACTTCAGCGGGAGTAAGAACAGATACGCAGTATTTT	CAISGTSAGVRTDTQYF
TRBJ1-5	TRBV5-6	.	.	TGTGCCAGCAGCAACGGGGTTTTGGGCAATCAGCCCCAGCATTTT	CASSNGVLGNQPQHF
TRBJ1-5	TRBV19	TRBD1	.	TGTGCCAGTAGTACGGAGCTGAGGGGGCACCAGCATTTT	CASSTELRGHQHF
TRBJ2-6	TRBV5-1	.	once	TGCGCCACCCAAACAGGCCTCGCTGGGGCCAACGTCCTGACTTTC	CATQTGLAGANVLTF
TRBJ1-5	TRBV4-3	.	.	TGCGCCAGCAGCCAAGACCGGGGGGGACGAAGCAATCAGCCCCAGCATTTT	CASSQDRGGRSNQPQHF
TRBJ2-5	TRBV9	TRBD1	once	TGTGCCAGCAGCGGACCAGGGGGAGAGACCCAGTACTTC	CASSGPGGETQYF
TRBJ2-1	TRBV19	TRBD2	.	TGTGCCAGTAGTATCCTAGCGGGAGTAGTCAATGAGCAGTTCTTC	CASSILAGVVNEQFF
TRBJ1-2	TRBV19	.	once	TGTGCCAGTAGTATACAGGGGTCTGGCTACACCTTC	CASSIQGSGYTF
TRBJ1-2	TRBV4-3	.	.	TGCGCCAGCAGCCAAGAGGCTGGACGGGGGGTAAACTATGGCTACACCTTC	CASSQEAGRGVNYGYTF